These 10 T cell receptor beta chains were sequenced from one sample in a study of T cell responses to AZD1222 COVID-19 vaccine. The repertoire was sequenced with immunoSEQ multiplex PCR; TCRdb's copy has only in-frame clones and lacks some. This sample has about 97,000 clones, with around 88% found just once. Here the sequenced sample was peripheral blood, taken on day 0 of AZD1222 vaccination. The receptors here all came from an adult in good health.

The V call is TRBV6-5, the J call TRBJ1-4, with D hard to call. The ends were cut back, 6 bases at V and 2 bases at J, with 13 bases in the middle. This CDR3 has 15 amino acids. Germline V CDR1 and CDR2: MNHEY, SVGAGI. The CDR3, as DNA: TGTGCCAGCAGGCGGACCCCGGCGACTAATGAAAAACTGTTTTTT. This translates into CASRRTPATNEKLFF.

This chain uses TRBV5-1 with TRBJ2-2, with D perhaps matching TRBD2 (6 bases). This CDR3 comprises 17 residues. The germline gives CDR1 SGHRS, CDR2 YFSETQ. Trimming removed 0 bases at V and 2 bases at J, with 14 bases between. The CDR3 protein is CASSLARDSFNTGELFF. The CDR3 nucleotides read TGCGCCAGCAGCTTGGCCCGGGACTCGTTTAACACCGGGGAGCTGTTTTTT.

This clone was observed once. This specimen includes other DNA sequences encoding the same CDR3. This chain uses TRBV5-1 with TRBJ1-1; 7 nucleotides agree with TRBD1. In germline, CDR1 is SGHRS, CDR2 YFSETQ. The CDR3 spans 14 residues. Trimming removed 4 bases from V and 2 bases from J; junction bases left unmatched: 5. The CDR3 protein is CASSLRQGNTEAFF. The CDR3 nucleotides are TGCGCCAGCAGCCTGCGACAGGGTAACACTGAAGCTTTCTTT.

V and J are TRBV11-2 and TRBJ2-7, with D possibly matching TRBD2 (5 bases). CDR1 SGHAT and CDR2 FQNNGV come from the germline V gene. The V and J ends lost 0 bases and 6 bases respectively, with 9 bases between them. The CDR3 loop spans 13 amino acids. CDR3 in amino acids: CASSLDGEGEQYF. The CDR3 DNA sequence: TGTGCCAGCAGCTTAGATGGAGAGGGCGAGCAGTACTTC. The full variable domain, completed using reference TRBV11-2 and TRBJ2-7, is EAGVAQSPRYKIIEKRQSVAFWCNPISGHATLYWYQQILGQGPKLLIQFQNNGVVDDSQLPKDRFSAERLKGVDSTLKIQPAKLEDSAVYLCASSLDGEGEQYFGPGTRLTVT.

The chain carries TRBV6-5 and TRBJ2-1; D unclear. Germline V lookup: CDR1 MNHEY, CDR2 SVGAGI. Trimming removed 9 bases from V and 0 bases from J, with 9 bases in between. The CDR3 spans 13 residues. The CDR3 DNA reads TGTGCCAGTAAGGAAAGCTCCTACAATGAGCAGTTCTTC. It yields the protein CASKESSYNEQFF.

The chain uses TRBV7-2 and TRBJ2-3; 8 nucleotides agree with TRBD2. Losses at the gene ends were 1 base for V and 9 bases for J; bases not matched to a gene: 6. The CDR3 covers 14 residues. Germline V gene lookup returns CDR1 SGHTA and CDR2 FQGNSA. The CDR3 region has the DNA TGTGCCAGCAGCTTAGAATCGGGGGGGCGGACGCAGTATTTT. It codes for CASSLESGGRTQYF.

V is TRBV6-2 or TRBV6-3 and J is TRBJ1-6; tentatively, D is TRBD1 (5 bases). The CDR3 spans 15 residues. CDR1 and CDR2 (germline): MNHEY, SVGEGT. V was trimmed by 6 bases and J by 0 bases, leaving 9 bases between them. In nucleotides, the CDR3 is TGTGCCAGCAGCAAACAGGCCTCCTATAATTCACCCCTCCACTTT. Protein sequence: CASSKQASYNSPLHF.

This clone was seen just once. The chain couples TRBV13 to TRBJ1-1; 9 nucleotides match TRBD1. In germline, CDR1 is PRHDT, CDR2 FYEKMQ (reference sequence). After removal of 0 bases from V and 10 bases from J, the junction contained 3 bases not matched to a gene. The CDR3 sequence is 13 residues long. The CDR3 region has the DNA TGTGCCAGCAGCTTAGGGACAGGGGGTAGAGCTTTCTTT. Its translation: CASSLGTGGRAFF.

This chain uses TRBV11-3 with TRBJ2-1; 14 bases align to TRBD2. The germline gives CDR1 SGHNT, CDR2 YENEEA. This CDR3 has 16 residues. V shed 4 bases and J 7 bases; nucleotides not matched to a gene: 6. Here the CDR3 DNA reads TGTGCCAGCAGCTCCCCGGGACTAGCGGGAGTTAATGAGCAGTTCTTC. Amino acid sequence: CASSSPGLAGVNEQFF.

CDR3 DNA sequence: TGTGCCAGCTCGTCCCCCCGGGACAGGGGGTTCGGTGAGCAGTTCTTC. Translated: CASSSPRDRGFGEQFF. The chain combines TRBV18 with TRBJ2-1; 11 nucleotides align to TRBD1. Germline-derived CDR1 and CDR2 are KGHSH and LQKENI. The CDR3 is made up of 16 amino acids. The trim removed 6 bases at V and 9 bases at J, leaving 13 bases unmatched.